The 21 T cell receptor beta chains reported below all come from one sample, sequenced in a study of blood T cell repertoires in COVID-19. Data came from immunoSEQ multiplex PCR; TCRdb stores just in-frame clones and leaves some out. Among some 500,000 clones listed, around 90% were seen once. Sequencing used peripheral blood. The receptors were sampled from a woman aged 50 to 60 with COVID-19, enrolled during active disease.

This chain uses TRBV30 with TRBJ2-2; D gene uncertain. The V end lost 0 bases, the J end lost 5 bases, and 7 bases lay between the germline ends. Germline V gene data show CDR1 as GTSNPN and CDR2 as SVGIG (reference sequence). The CDR3 has 13 amino acids. CDR3 sequence: CAWSVALTGELFF. DNA for the CDR3: TGTGCCTGGAGTGTAGCCCTGACCGGGGAGCTGTTTTTT.

This chain uses TRBV20-1 with TRBJ1-2; D is possibly TRBD1 (5 bases). Germline V gene data show CDR1 as DFQATT and CDR2 as SNEGSKA (reference sequence). V was shortened by 3 bases and J by 8 bases, with 10 bases between the two germline ends. This CDR3 has 11 amino acids. Written as DNA, the CDR3 is TGCAGTGCTAGCAGGGTAGAAGGCTACACCTTC. Protein product: CSASRVEGYTF.

The J gene is TRBJ1-2, the V gene TRBV7-9; 7 nucleotides line up with TRBD1. In germline, CDR1 is SEHNR, CDR2 FQNEAQ (reference sequence). V lost 4 bases, J lost 5 bases, and 7 bases stayed unmatched. The CDR3 has 14 residues. CDR3 region: CASSYHTGDYGYTF. The CDR3 nucleotides are TGTGCCAGCAGCTACCATACAGGGGATTATGGCTACACCTTC.

This chain links TRBV30 with TRBJ1-2, with D perhaps matching TRBD1 (6 bases). Germline V gene sequence: CDR1 GTSNPN, CDR2 SVGIG (reference sequence). Between the trimmed V and J ends, which lost 6 bases and 2 bases, there was a span of 16 bases. This CDR3 is 14 amino acids long. As DNA, the CDR3 is TGTGCCTGCACGACAGGTACCCTCAACTATGGCTACACCTTC. Amino acids: CACTTGTLNYGYTF. The full variable domain, with the rest looked up from reference TRBV30 and TRBJ1-2, is SQTIHQWPATLVQPVGSPLSLECTVEGTSNPNLYWYRQAAGRGLQLLFYSVGIGQISSEVPQNLSASRPQDRQFILSSKKLLLSDSGFYLCACTTGTLNYGYTFGSGTRLTVV.

The DNA for the CDR3 is TGTGCCAGCAGCTTAGGCGGGGGGCTCGACAATGAGCAGTTCTTC. Its translation: CASSLGGGLDNEQFF. The J gene is TRBJ2-1, the V gene TRBV7-9; 8 bases are a match to TRBD2. Germline V gene lookup returns CDR1 SEHNR and CDR2 FQNEAQ (reference sequence). V shed 1 base, J shed 5 bases, and the junction held 4 bases outside the gene matches. This CDR3 comprises 15 residues.

The chain couples TRBV5-1 to TRBJ2-5; the D gene is possibly TRBD1 (6 bases). Germline assignment: CDR1 SGHRS and CDR2 YFSETQ. The CDR3 extends over 14 amino acids. The ends were cut back, 2 bases at V and 3 bases at J, with 11 bases in the middle. Here the CDR3 reads CASSFRGSEETQYF. CDR3 nucleotides: TGCGCCAGCAGCTTCAGGGGATCGGAAGAGACCCAGTACTTC. Combining the CDR3 with reference TRBV5-1 and TRBJ2-5 gives the whole variable domain KAGVTQTPRYLIKTRGQQVTLSCSPISGHRSVSWYQQTPGQGLQFLFEYFSETQRNKGNFPGRFSGRQFSNSRSEMNVSTLELGDSALYLCASSFRGSEETQYFGPGTRLLVL.

This sequence joins TRBV23-1 and TRBJ1-5, with 9 bases identical to TRBD1. TRBV23-1 is an ORF for which the function is uncertain. The CDR3 extends over 16 amino acids. CDR3 protein: CANRDRVIYSNQPQHF. CDR3 sequence (DNA): TGCGCGAACCGGGACAGGGTCATCTATAGCAATCAGCCCCAGCATTTT.

The CDR3 region has the DNA TGTGCCAGCAGTTTAGGGGCTGAGCAGTTCTTC. This translates into CASSLGAEQFF. The chain carries TRBV12-3 or TRBV12-4 and TRBJ2-1, with D unresolved. The CDR3 totals 11 residues. Trimming stripped 1 base from V and 9 bases from J, with 4 bases between.

The chain employs TRBV7-9 and TRBJ1-5; a weak D match, TRBD1 (5 bases). Germline CDR1 and CDR2: SEHNR and FQNEAQ (reference sequence). This CDR3 has 15 residues. Trimming removed 0 bases at V and 4 bases at J, with 10 bases between. As DNA, the CDR3 is TGTGCCAGCAGCTTAGCGGGGGGTCGAAATCAGCCCCAGCATTTT. The encoded protein is CASSLAGGRNQPQHF.

The chain employs TRBV7-9 and TRBJ2-2; tentatively, D is TRBD1 (6 bases). This CDR3 comprises 15 residues. Germline loops: CDR1 SEHNR, CDR2 FQNEAQ (reference sequence). Trimming left V 5 bases short and J 7 bases short, with 17 bases between. The CDR3 is CASSLLTGKNGELFF. The CDR3 nucleotides are TGTGCCAGCAGCCTGTTAACAGGGAAAAACGGGGAGCTGTTTTTT. Based on the CDR3 plus reference TRBV7-9 and TRBJ2-2, the full variable domain is DTGVSQNPRHKITKRGQNVTFRCDPISEHNRLYWYRQTLGQGPEFLTYFQNEAQLEKSRLLSDRFSAERPKGSFSTLEIQRTEQGDSAMYLCASSLLTGKNGELFFGEGSRLTVL.

V and J are TRBV30 and TRBJ1-5; the D gene is possibly TRBD1 (5 bases). CDR3 length equals 13 residues. V was pared by 1 base and J by 4 bases, with 8 bases between. Looked up from germline, CDR1 is GTSNPN and CDR2 is SVGIG (reference sequence). CDR3 protein: CAWSGGENQPQHF. CDR3 nucleotide sequence: TGTGCCTGGAGTGGGGGGGAGAATCAGCCCCAGCATTTT.

The rearrangement uses TRBV4-1 and TRBJ1-2; 10 nucleotides match TRBD1. V was pared by 5 bases and J by 10 bases, with 4 bases of the junction left unmatched. Germline V CDR1 and CDR2: MGHRA, YSYEKL. There are 12 residues in the CDR3. CDR3 sequence reads: CASSSRQGAYTF. DNA for the CDR3: TGCGCCAGCAGCTCTCGACAGGGGGCCTACACCTTC.

The rearrangement uses TRBV7-6 and TRBJ2-7; the match to TRBD2 covers 13 bases. With V trimmed by 7 bases and J by 5 bases, 11 bases remained unmatched. Germline CDR1 and CDR2: SGHVS and FNYEAQ. There are 16 residues in the CDR3. In DNA, the CDR3 is TGTGCCAGCATCGCGGGGACTAGCGGGGCTATCGACGAGCAGTACTTC. The encoded protein is CASIAGTSGAIDEQYF.

V is TRBV28 and J is TRBJ2-7; TRBD2 matches 8 bases. This CDR3 is 14 amino acids long. The germline CDR1 and CDR2 sequences are MDHEN and SYDVKM. V was clipped by 3 bases and J by 5 bases; unmatched bases: 6. CDR3 in DNA: TGTGCCAGCAGTTTCGTGGCGGGGGGCCACGAGCAGTACTTC. It is translated as CASSFVAGGHEQYF. Variable domain in full (rest from reference TRBV28 and TRBJ2-7): DVKVTQSSRYLVKRTGEKVFLECVQDMDHENMFWYRQDPGLGLRLIYFSYDVKMKEKGDIPEGYSVSREKKERFSLILESASTNQTSMYLCASSFVAGGHEQYFGPGTRLTVT.

The V and J genes are TRBV10-3 and TRBJ1-2; 9 bases agree with TRBD1. Germline CDR1 ENHRY, CDR2 SYGVKD. This CDR3 is built from 15 residues. Losses at the gene ends were 0 bases for V and 6 bases for J; bases not matched to a gene: 5. The CDR3 reads CAISESPGQGNGYTF. CDR3 DNA sequence: TGTGCCATCAGTGAGTCGCCGGGACAGGGAAATGGCTACACCTTC.

This clone occurred once. The rearrangement uses TRBV10-1 and TRBJ2-2, with 11 positions matching TRBD2. The V and J ends lost 5 bases and 6 bases, in that order; junction bases with no gene match: 8. Germline V CDR1 and CDR2: WNHNN, SYGVQD (reference sequence). CDR3 size: 16 residues. Here the CDR3 reads CASSPHTSGGPGELFF. The CDR3 DNA reads as TGCGCCAGCAGTCCCCATACTAGCGGGGGTCCCGGGGAGCTGTTTTTT.

This chain joins TRBV9 and TRBJ2-2; D remains ambiguous. CDR1 and CDR2 (germline): SGDLS, YYNGEE. The V gene lost 0 bases and the J gene lost 2 bases, with 11 bases spanning the gap. The CDR3 is 16 amino acids. The CDR3 loop is CASSVVESPNTGELFF. CDR3 nucleotides: TGTGCCAGCAGCGTAGTAGAGAGTCCTAACACCGGGGAGCTGTTTTTT.

The chain couples TRBV5-6 to TRBJ2-5, with D perhaps TRBD1 (6 bases). The germline V gene encodes CDR1 SGHDT and CDR2 YYEEEE. This CDR3 comprises 18 residues. Trimming took 5 bases from V and 2 from J, leaving 25 bases between them. CDR3 DNA: TGTGCCAGCAGACTCCATCCTTCTGCGCCAGGGACACAAGAGACCCAGTACTTC. Translating gives CASRLHPSAPGTQETQYF.

The CDR3 is CASSVEGQGSSPLHF. CDR3 nucleotides: TGTGCCAGCAGCGTAGAGGGACAGGGGTCGTCACCCCTCCACTTT. The rearrangement links TRBV9 to TRBJ1-6; 10 bases map to TRBD1. V shed 0 bases, J shed 10 bases, and the junction held 4 bases outside the gene matches. There are 15 residues in the CDR3. Per the germline V gene, CDR1 is SGDLS and CDR2 is YYNGEE.

The V call is TRBV7-8, the J call TRBJ1-1; 7 positions match TRBD1. Unmatched junction bases numbered 7, after V lost 4 bases and J lost 2 bases. Germline CDR1 is SGHVS and CDR2 is FQNEAQ. CDR3 size: 15 residues. The CDR3 DNA reads as TGTGCCAGCAGCTCTGCGACAGGGATAAACACTGAAGCTTTCTTT. The encoded protein is CASSSATGINTEAFF. The full variable domain, its missing parts supplied by reference TRBV7-8 and TRBJ1-1, is GAGVSQSPRYKVAKRGQDVALRCDPISGHVSLFWYQQALGQGPEFLTYFQNEAQLDKSGLPSDRFFAERPEGSVSTLKIQRTQQEDSAVYLCASSSATGINTEAFFGQGTRLTVV.

The CDR3 DNA is TGCGCCAGCAGCTTGGGACGGTGGAGGGGGCAACGTGGAAACACCATATATTTT. This translates into CASSLGRWRGQRGNTIYF. The J gene is TRBJ1-3, the V gene TRBV5-1; 7 bases are shared with TRBD1. The CDR3 runs to 18 residues. V gave up 0 bases and J gave up 3 bases; unmatched junction bases: 12. Germline CDR1 SGHRS, CDR2 YFSETQ. The full variable domain, completed using reference TRBV5-1 and TRBJ1-3, is KAGVTQTPRYLIKTRGQQVTLSCSPISGHRSVSWYQQTPGQGLQFLFEYFSETQRNKGNFPGRFSGRQFSNSRSEMNVSTLELGDSALYLCASSLGRWRGQRGNTIYFGEGSWLTVV.